The 30 T cell receptor beta chains in this list originate from one sample, sequenced in a study of siplizumab effects on memory and regulatory T cells. TCRdb's table, derived via immunoSEQ multiplex PCR, lists solely in-frame clones and lacks some. The sample contains more than 90,000 clones, just under 95% of which appear only once. The specimen sequenced was non-Treg CD4+ T cells sorted from blood. These receptors were collected from a human donor in good health.

This sequence joins TRBV5-1 and TRBJ2-1; tentatively, D is TRBD1 (5 bases). With 2 bases removed from V and 6 bases from J, the gap between germline ends came to 15 bases. This CDR3 is 15 amino acids long. Germline-derived CDR1 and CDR2 are SGHRS and YFSETQ. The CDR3 DNA follows: TGCGCCAGCAGCTTAAAAGGGGATGCAGGCAATGAGCAGTTCTTC. The encoded protein is CASSLKGDAGNEQFF.

This clone appeared a single time. In DNA form, the CDR3 reads TGTGCCAGCAGTCAGGGACAGGCTAACTATGGCTACACCTTC. It is translated as CASSQGQANYGYTF. The genes are TRBV6-6 and TRBJ1-2; TRBD1 matches 8 bases. V was clipped by 5 bases and J by 0 bases; unmatched bases: 2. The CDR3 sequence is 14 residues long. Looked up from germline, CDR1 is MNHNY and CDR2 is SVGAGI (reference sequence).

The chain recombines TRBV19 with TRBJ1-6; D is perhaps TRBD1 (5 bases). The CDR3 extends over 16 amino acids. Per germline, CDR1 LNHDA and CDR2 SQIVND (reference sequence). The germline V and J ends were trimmed by 7 bases and 10 bases, with 23 bases remaining between them. CDR3 nucleotides: TGTGCCAGTAATCCGCAATCAGGGAGTCCCGCGTCACCCCTCCACTTT. Encoded protein: CASNPQSGSPASPLHF.

The chain is built from TRBV7-3 and TRBJ2-3; no firm D call. There are 14 residues in the CDR3. Germline V CDR1 and CDR2: SGHTA, FQGTGA. Deletions cut 2 bases from V and 0 bases from J, with 6 bases between. The CDR3 loop reads CASSLDSSTDTQYF. In DNA, the CDR3 is TGTGCCAGCAGCTTAGACTCTAGCACAGATACGCAGTATTTT.

This clone is a singleton in its sample. The genes are TRBV5-1 and TRBJ1-4; no definite D call. This CDR3 region has 15 residues. CDR1 is SGHRS, CDR2 YFSETQ, per germline. Trimming cost V 1 base and J 8 bases, with 15 bases left between them. CDR3 protein: CASSLFGPPQEKLFF. CDR3 in DNA: TGCGCCAGCAGCTTGTTCGGGCCCCCCCAAGAAAAACTGTTTTTT.

V and J are TRBV19 and TRBJ1-2, with 7 bases fitting TRBD1. Trimming took 5 bases from V and 5 from J; bases not matched to a gene: 11. In germline, CDR1 is LNHDA, CDR2 SQIVND (reference sequence). This CDR3 contains 15 residues. CDR3 amino acids: CASSGDTGEEYGYTF. The CDR3 DNA follows: TGTGCCAGTAGTGGGGATACAGGGGAGGAATATGGCTACACCTTC. Based on the CDR3 plus reference TRBV19 and TRBJ1-2, the full variable domain is DGGITQSPKYLFRKEGQNVTLSCEQNLNHDAMYWYRQDPGQGLRLIYYSQIVNDFQKGDIAEGYSVSREKKESFPLTVTSAQKNPTAFYLCASSGDTGEEYGYTFGSGTRLTVV.

The genes are TRBV5-4 and TRBJ1-2; D might be TRBD1 (5 bases). V shed 0 bases and J shed 5 bases, with 11 bases lying between them. Per the germline V gene, CDR1 is SGHNT and CDR2 is YYREEE (reference sequence). The CDR3 extends over 14 amino acids. The CDR3 DNA follows: TGTGCCAGCAGCTTGGAGCCAGGGAAATATGGCTACACCTTC. Translation: CASSLEPGKYGYTF.

This chain links TRBV27 with TRBJ1-3; TRBD1 might be the D (5 bases). Trimming removed 2 bases at V and 2 bases at J, with 10 bases between. Per germline, CDR1 MNHEY and CDR2 SMNVEV (reference sequence). The CDR3 totals 15 residues. CDR3 residues: CASSLTVGAGNTIYF. In DNA, the CDR3 is TGTGCCAGCAGTTTAACGGTGGGGGCTGGAAACACCATATATTTT.

This chain joins TRBV5-4 and TRBJ1-2; 7 bases map to TRBD1. V was clipped by 0 bases and J by 5 bases; unmatched bases: 4. The CDR3 covers 14 residues. Germline V CDR1 and CDR2: SGHNT, YYREEE (reference sequence). CDR3 amino acids: CASSLAGQEYGYTF. CDR3 nucleotides: TGTGCCAGCAGCTTGGCTGGACAGGAGTATGGCTACACCTTC.

The CDR3 DNA is TGCGCCAGCAGCCAAGGGACCGAAGACCCCTACGAGCAGTACTTC. It codes for CASSQGTEDPYEQYF. The V call is TRBV4-1, the J call TRBJ2-7; no clear D. With 1 base removed from V and 2 bases from J, the gap between germline ends came to 12 bases. Germline-derived CDR1 and CDR2 are MGHRA and YSYEKL. The CDR3 is 15 residues long.

This sequence joins TRBV7-9 and TRBJ2-1; 8 bases align to TRBD2. Losses at the gene ends were 5 bases for V and 9 bases for J; bases not matched to a gene: 15. Germline CDR1 is SEHNR and CDR2 is FQNEAQ (reference sequence). The CDR3 extends over 16 amino acids. The CDR3 sequence is CASSAGLARLSSEQFF. In DNA form, the CDR3 reads TGTGCCAGCAGCGCCGGACTAGCCCGATTATCGTCTGAGCAGTTCTTC.

V is TRBV7-9 and J is TRBJ2-3; 10 positions agree with TRBD1. The junction had 4 bases not matched to a gene; V was cut back by 6 bases and J by 4 bases. Germline CDR1 SEHNR, CDR2 FQNEAQ (reference sequence). The CDR3 totals 14 residues. The CDR3 region is CASRPTGGPDTQYF. The CDR3 coding sequence is TGTGCCAGCAGGCCGACAGGGGGCCCAGATACGCAGTATTTT.

The chain uses TRBV5-1 and TRBJ2-7; possibly TRBD1 or TRBD2 for D (6 bases each). Germline V gene data show CDR1 as SGHRS and CDR2 as YFSETQ. The V gene lost 6 bases and the J gene lost 3 bases, with 19 bases spanning the gap. CDR3 length: 15 residues. CDR3 nucleotide sequence: TGCGCCAGCACCCCCGGAGGGGGGATCGACTACGAGCAGTACTTC. Translated: CASTPGGGIDYEQYF.

The chain is built from TRBV11-2 and TRBJ1-6, with D perhaps TRBD1 (5 bases). The CDR3 length is 16 residues. The V end was cut by 3 bases, the J end by 3 bases, with 12 bases between. CDR1 and CDR2 (germline): SGHAT, FQNNGV. The CDR3 nucleotides are TGTGCCAGCAGCTTTTCAGGGCCCCGCTATAATTCACCCCTCCACTTT. Its protein is CASSFSGPRYNSPLHF. Drawing the rest from reference TRBV11-2 and TRBJ1-6, the complete variable domain is EAGVAQSPRYKIIEKRQSVAFWCNPISGHATLYWYQQILGQGPKLLIQFQNNGVVDDSQLPKDRFSAERLKGVDSTLKIQPAKLEDSAVYLCASSFSGPRYNSPLHFGNGTRLTVT.

The chain links TRBV27 to TRBJ1-1; D perhaps matches TRBD1 (6 bases). This CDR3 is 14 amino acids long. The V gene lost 7 bases and the J gene lost 5 bases, with 17 bases spanning the gap. CDR1 and CDR2 (germline): MNHEY, SMNVEV (reference sequence). The CDR3, as DNA: TGTGCCAGCACCGCGGGGGGCCATGGGACTGAAGCTTTCTTT. The encoded protein is CASTAGGHGTEAFF.

The chain carries TRBV6-5 and TRBJ2-7; no clear D. Germline V gene sequence: CDR1 MNHEY, CDR2 SVGAGI. CDR3 length: 14 amino acids. Trimming left V 8 bases short and J 0 bases short, with 14 bases between. CDR3 DNA sequence: TGTGCCAGCCAACCCATGGTGAGCTCCTACGAGCAGTACTTC. As protein: CASQPMVSSYEQYF.

The chain combines TRBV6-5 with TRBJ2-7, with 8 bases lining up with TRBD1. The CDR3 extends over 15 amino acids. J was trimmed by 3 bases and V by 5 bases; bases with no gene match: 9. The germline CDR1 and CDR2 sequences are MNHEY and SVGAGI. The CDR3 loop reads CASSGPGQGFYEQYF. The DNA of the CDR3 is TGTGCCAGCAGTGGGCCCGGACAGGGATTCTACGAGCAGTACTTC.

V gene TRBV12-5 combines with J gene TRBJ2-3; 12 positions match TRBD2. CDR1 LGHNT and CDR2 FRNRAP come from the germline V gene. The trim removed 3 bases at V and 3 bases at J, leaving 10 bases unmatched. This CDR3 region has 18 residues. The chain's CDR3 is CASGFGLAGRGGTDTQYF. The CDR3 DNA reads as TGTGCTAGTGGTTTTGGACTAGCGGGGCGCGGGGGGACAGATACGCAGTATTTT.

This chain connects TRBV5-1 to TRBJ2-5; a possible D gene is TRBD2 (6 bases). The CDR3 totals 14 residues. With 5 bases removed from V and 5 bases from J, the gap between germline ends came to 16 bases. Germline V gives CDR1 SGHRS, CDR2 YFSETQ. The chain's CDR3 is CASSFEGSGETQYF. As DNA, the CDR3 is TGCGCCAGCAGTTTCGAGGGGAGCGGGGAGACCCAGTACTTC.

The chain uses TRBV18 and TRBJ2-1, with 9 bases lining up with TRBD2. CDR3 length: 17 residues. V gave up 2 bases and J gave up 2 bases; unmatched junction bases: 7. Germline CDR1 reads KGHSH; CDR2 reads LQKENI. This CDR3 is CASSPSASGIAYNEQFF. In DNA form, the CDR3 reads TGTGCCAGCTCACCAAGTGCTAGCGGGATTGCCTACAATGAGCAGTTCTTC.

The chain combines TRBV21-1 with TRBJ2-1; the table's D call, TRBD2, has no DNA check behind it. TRBV21-1 constitutes a pseudogene. The CDR3 consists of 20 residues. CDR3 sequence: CASTFLGVSAGVNSYNEQFF. Written as DNA, the CDR3 is TGTGCCAGCACCTTCTTGGGGGTTTCGGCGGGAGTAAACTCCTACAATGAGCAGTTCTTC.

This rearrangement joins TRBV18 to TRBJ2-7; 7 nucleotides line up with TRBD2. This CDR3 region has 16 residues. Germline V lookup: CDR1 KGHSH, CDR2 LQKENI. V lost 3 bases to trimming and J lost 2 bases; unmatched junction nucleotides: 10. In DNA form, the CDR3 reads TGTGCCAGCTCACCGGTCCCCGGGACTACGGCCTACGAGCAGTACTTC. Protein sequence: CASSPVPGTTAYEQYF.

This rearrangement joins TRBV18 to TRBJ2-2; no reliable D call. V lost 6 bases and J lost 0, with 5 bases in between. Germline CDR1 is KGHSH and CDR2 is LQKENI. The CDR3 consists of 13 residues. The chain's CDR3 is CASSKANTGELFF. Here the CDR3 DNA reads TGTGCCAGCTCGAAAGCGAACACCGGGGAGCTGTTTTTT.

The chain is built from TRBV6-5 and TRBJ2-2; possible D gene TRBD2, 5 bases. V was trimmed by 4 bases and J by 1 base, leaving 10 bases between them. Germline V gives CDR1 MNHEY, CDR2 SVGAGI. CDR3 size: 15 residues. CDR3 in DNA: TGTGCCAGCAGTTTTGGACTGCTGAACACCGGGGAGCTGTTTTTT. Its protein is CASSFGLLNTGELFF.

V and J are TRBV28 and TRBJ1-5; D remains ambiguous. The CDR3 has 11 amino acids. The germline gives CDR1 MDHEN, CDR2 SYDVKM. With 6 bases removed from V and 4 bases from J, the gap between germline ends came to 4 bases. The CDR3 DNA is TGTGCCAGCAGCACAAATCAGCCCCAGCATTTT. It translates to CASSTNQPQHF.

The chain joins TRBV19 to TRBJ2-1; 10 nucleotides agree with TRBD2. Trimming at V came to 5 bases and at J to 5 bases, leaving 9 bases not matched to a gene. CDR1 LNHDA and CDR2 SQIVND come from the germline V gene (reference sequence). CDR3 length equals 16 residues. This chain's CDR3 is CASSYPGLAANNEQFF. CDR3 nucleotides: TGTGCCAGTAGTTACCCCGGACTAGCGGCCAACAATGAGCAGTTCTTC.

The chain employs TRBV29-1 and TRBJ1-2; TRBD1 agrees at 8 bases. Germline CDR1 reads SQVTM; CDR2 reads ANQGSEA. Trimming cost V 1 base and J 0 bases; bases outside gene matches: 7. This CDR3 contains 16 residues. CDR3: CSVEAAGGAPNYGYTF. DNA of the CDR3: TGCAGCGTTGAAGCGGCAGGGGGCGCGCCTAACTATGGCTACACCTTC. Looking up the rest from reference TRBV29-1 and TRBJ1-2 gives the full variable domain: SAVISQKPSRDICQRGTSLTIQCQVDSQVTMMFWYRQQPGQSLTLIATANQGSEATYESGFVIDKFPISRPNLTFSTLTVSNMSPEDSSIYLCSVEAAGGAPNYGYTFGSGTRLTVV.

The chain joins TRBV18 to TRBJ2-1; 8 bases are a match to TRBD2. This CDR3 contains 14 residues. The J segment lost 4 bases and the V segment lost 6 bases, leaving 5 bases of the junction unmatched. The V gene's germline CDR1 is KGHSH and CDR2 LQKENI. The CDR3, as DNA: TGTGCCAGCTCCCGGGAGCGGGGGTACAATGAGCAGTTCTTC. Its translation: CASSRERGYNEQFF.

This chain links TRBV5-1 with TRBJ2-2; 9 bases are a match to TRBD1. The CDR3 totals 16 residues. Germline lookup yields CDR1 SGHRS and CDR2 YFSETQ. Unmatched junction bases numbered 9, after V lost 5 bases and J lost 4 bases. The CDR3 nucleotides are TGCGCCAGCAGACCTACAGGGGGCCTCCGCACCGGGGAGCTGTTTTTT. Its protein is CASRPTGGLRTGELFF. The full variable domain, its missing parts supplied by reference TRBV5-1 and TRBJ2-2, is KAGVTQTPRYLIKTRGQQVTLSCSPISGHRSVSWYQQTPGQGLQFLFEYFSETQRNKGNFPGRFSGRQFSNSRSEMNVSTLELGDSALYLCASRPTGGLRTGELFFGEGSRLTVL.

The chain has TRBV11-2 and TRBJ2-7, with 11 bases identical to TRBD2. Unmatched junction bases numbered 12, after V lost 7 bases and J lost 7 bases. The CDR3 is 15 residues long. Germline loops: CDR1 SGHAT, CDR2 FQNNGV. This CDR3 is CASKSTSGRWREQYF. DNA of the CDR3: TGTGCCAGCAAGTCTACTAGCGGGAGATGGAGGGAGCAGTACTTC.